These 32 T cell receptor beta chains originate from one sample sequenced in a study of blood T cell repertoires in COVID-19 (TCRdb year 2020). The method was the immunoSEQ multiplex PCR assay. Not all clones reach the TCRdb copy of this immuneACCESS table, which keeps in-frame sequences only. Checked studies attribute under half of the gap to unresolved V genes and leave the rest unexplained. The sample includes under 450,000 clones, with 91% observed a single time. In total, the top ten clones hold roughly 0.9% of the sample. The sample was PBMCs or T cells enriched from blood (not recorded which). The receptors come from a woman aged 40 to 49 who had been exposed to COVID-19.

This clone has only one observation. In DNA, the CDR3 is TGTGCCAGCAGCTTAGGAGGACAGAGAAACAATGAGCAGTTCTTC. This sequence encodes CASSLGGQRNNEQFF. The J gene is TRBJ2-1, the V gene TRBV11-3; the D gene is possibly TRBD1 (6 bases). Germline CDR1 SGHNT, CDR2 YENEEA. CDR3 length: 15 residues. The V end lost 1 base, the J end lost 5 bases, and 12 bases lay between the germline ends.

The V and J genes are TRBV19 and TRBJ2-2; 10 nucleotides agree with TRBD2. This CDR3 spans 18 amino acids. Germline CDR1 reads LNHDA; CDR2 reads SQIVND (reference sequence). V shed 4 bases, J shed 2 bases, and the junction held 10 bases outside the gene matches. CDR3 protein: CASSTSRGLARNTGELFF. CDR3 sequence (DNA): TGTGCCAGTAGTACCTCACGGGGACTAGCGAGAAACACCGGGGAGCTGTTTTTT.

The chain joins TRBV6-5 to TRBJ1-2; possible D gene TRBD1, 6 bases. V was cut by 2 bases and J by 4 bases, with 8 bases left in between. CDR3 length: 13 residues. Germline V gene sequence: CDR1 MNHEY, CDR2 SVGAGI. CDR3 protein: CASSYGQSYGYTF. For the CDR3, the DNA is TGTGCCAGCAGTTACGGACAGAGCTATGGCTACACCTTC.

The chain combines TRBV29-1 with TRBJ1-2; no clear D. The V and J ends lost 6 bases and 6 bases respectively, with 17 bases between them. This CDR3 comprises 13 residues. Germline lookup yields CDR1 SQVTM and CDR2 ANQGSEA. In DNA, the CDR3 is TGCAGCGTGAGGAGGACGGACGTACATGGCTACACCTTC. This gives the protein CSVRRTDVHGYTF. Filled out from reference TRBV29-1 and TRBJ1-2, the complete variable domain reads SAVISQKPSRDICQRGTSLTIQCQVDSQVTMMFWYRQQPGQSLTLIATANQGSEATYESGFVIDKFPISRPNLTFSTLTVSNMSPEDSSIYLCSVRRTDVHGYTFGSGTRLTVV.

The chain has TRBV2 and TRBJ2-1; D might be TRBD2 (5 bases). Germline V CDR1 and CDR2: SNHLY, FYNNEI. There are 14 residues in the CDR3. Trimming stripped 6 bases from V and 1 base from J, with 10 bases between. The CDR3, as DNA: TGTGCCAGCAGGGAGGACTTGTCCTACAATGAGCAGTTCTTC. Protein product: CASREDLSYNEQFF.

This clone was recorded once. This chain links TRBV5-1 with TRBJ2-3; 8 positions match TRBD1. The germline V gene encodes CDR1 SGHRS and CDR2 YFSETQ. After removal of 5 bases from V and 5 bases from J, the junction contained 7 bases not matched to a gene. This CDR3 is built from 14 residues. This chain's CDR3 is CASSSDRAIDTQYF. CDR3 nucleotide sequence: TGCGCCAGCAGTTCGGACAGGGCCATAGATACGCAGTATTTT.

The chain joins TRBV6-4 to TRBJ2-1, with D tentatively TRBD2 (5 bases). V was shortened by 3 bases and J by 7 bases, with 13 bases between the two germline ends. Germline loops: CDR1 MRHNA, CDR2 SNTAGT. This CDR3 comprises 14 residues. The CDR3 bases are TGTGCCAGCAGTGATTATTTTAGAGGGAATGAGCAGTTCTTC. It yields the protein CASSDYFRGNEQFF.

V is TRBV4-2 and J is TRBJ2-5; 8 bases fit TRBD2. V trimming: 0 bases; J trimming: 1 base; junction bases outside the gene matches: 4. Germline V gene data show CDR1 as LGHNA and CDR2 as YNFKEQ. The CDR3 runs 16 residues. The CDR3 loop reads CASSQERGLGQETQYF. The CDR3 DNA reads TGTGCCAGCAGCCAAGAGAGGGGACTAGGCCAAGAGACCCAGTACTTC.

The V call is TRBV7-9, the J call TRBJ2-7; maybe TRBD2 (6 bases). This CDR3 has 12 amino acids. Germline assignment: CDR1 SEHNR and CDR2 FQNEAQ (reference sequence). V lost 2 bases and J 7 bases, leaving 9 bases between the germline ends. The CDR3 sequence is CASSLSAGEQYF. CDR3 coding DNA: TGTGCCAGCAGCTTATCGGCGGGAGAGCAGTACTTC. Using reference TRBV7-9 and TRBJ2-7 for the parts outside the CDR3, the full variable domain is DTGVSQNPRHKITKRGQNVTFRCDPISEHNRLYWYRQTLGQGPEFLTYFQNEAQLEKSRLLSDRFSAERPKGSFSTLEIQRTEQGDSAMYLCASSLSAGEQYFGPGTRLTVT.

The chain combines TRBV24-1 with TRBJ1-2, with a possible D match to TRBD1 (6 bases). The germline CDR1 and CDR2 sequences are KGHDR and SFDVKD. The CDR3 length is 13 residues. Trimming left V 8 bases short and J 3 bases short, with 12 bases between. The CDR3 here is CATKVTGYYGYTF. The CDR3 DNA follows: TGTGCCACCAAAGTAACAGGGTACTATGGCTACACCTTC.

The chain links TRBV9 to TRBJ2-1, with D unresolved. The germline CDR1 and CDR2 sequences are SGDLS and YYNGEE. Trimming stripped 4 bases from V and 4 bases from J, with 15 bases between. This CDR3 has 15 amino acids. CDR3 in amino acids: CASSPSRWVYNEQFF. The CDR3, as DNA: TGTGCCAGCAGCCCTTCTAGGTGGGTATACAATGAGCAGTTCTTC.

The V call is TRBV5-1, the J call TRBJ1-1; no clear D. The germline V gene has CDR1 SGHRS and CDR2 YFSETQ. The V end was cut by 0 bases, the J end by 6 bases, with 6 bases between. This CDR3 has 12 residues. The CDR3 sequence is CASSLESAEAFF. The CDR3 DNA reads TGCGCCAGCAGCTTGGAGAGCGCTGAAGCTTTCTTT.

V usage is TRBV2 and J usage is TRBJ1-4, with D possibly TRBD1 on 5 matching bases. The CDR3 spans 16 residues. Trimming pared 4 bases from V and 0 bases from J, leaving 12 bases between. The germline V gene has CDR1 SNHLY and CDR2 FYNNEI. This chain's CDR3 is CASSVSGVATNEKLFF. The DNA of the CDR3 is TGTGCCAGCAGTGTTTCGGGGGTGGCAACTAATGAAAAACTGTTTTTT.

The CDR3 region is CASSEARYRYGYTF. The CDR3 bases are TGTGCCAGCAGTGAAGCCAGGTATCGGTATGGCTACACCTTC. V gene TRBV6-1 combines with J gene TRBJ1-2, with unresolved D. The CDR3 contains 14 residues. Germline CDR1 reads MNHNS; CDR2 reads SASEGT. The ends were cut back, 0 bases at V and 5 bases at J, with 10 bases in the middle.

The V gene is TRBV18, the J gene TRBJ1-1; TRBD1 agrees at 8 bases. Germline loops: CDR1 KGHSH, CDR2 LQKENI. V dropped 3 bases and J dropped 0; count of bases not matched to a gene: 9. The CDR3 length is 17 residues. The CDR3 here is CASSPYRPGQVNTEAFF. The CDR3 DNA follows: TGTGCCAGCTCACCCTACAGACCGGGACAGGTGAACACTGAAGCTTTCTTT.

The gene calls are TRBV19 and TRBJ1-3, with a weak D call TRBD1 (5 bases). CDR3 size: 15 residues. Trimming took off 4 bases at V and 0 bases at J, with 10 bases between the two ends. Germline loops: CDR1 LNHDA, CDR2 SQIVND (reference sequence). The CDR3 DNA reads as TGTGCCAGTAGTACCAGGACACTCTCTGGAAACACCATATATTTT. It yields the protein CASSTRTLSGNTIYF.

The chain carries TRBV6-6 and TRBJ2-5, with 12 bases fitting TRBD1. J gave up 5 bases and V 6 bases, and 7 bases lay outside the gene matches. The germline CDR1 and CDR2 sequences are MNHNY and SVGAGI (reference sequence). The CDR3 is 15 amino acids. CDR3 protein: CASRGDRGLWETQYF. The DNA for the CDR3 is TGTGCCAGCAGAGGGGACAGGGGGCTATGGGAGACCCAGTACTTC.

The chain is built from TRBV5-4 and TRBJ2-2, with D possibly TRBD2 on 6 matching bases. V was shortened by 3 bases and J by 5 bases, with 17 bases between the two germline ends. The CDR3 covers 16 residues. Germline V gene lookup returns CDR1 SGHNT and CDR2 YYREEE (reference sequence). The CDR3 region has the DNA TGTGCCAGCAGCTCCCGACCGCGGGGAAGGACCGGGGAGCTGTTTTTT. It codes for CASSSRPRGRTGELFF.

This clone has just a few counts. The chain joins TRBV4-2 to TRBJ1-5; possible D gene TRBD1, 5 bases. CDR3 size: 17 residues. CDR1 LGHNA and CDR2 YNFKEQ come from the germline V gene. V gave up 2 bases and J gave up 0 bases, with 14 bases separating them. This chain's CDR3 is CASSQQSGGVSNQPQHF. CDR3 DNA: TGTGCCAGCAGCCAACAGTCTGGGGGGGTTAGCAATCAGCCCCAGCATTTT.

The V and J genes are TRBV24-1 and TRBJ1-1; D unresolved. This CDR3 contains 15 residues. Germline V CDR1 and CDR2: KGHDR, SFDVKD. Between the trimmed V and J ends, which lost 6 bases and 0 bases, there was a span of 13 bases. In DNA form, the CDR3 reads TGTGCCACCAGTCCCAGATTCCGGGTGAACACTGAAGCTTTCTTT. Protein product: CATSPRFRVNTEAFF.

Here the CDR3 reads CASSPREGTGVRNGYTF. CDR3 nucleotide sequence: TGTGCCAGCTCACCACGAGAAGGGACAGGGGTACGGAATGGCTACACCTTC. The V and J genes are TRBV18 and TRBJ1-2; 10 bases map to TRBD1. V dropped 1 base and J dropped 6; count of bases not matched to a gene: 11. CDR3 length equals 17 residues. The germline gives CDR1 KGHSH, CDR2 LQKENI.

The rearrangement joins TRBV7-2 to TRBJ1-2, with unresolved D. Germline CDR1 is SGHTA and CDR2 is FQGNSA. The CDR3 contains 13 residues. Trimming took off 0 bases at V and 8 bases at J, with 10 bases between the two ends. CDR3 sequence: CASSLAGGLGYTF. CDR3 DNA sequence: TGTGCCAGCAGCTTAGCGGGCGGGCTGGGCTACACCTTC.

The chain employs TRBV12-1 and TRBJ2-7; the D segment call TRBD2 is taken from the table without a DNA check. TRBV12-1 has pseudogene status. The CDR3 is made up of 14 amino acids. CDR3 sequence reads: CASSLENSSYEQYF. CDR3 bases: TGTGCCAGCAGCTTAGAGAACTCCTCCTACGAGCAGTACTTC.

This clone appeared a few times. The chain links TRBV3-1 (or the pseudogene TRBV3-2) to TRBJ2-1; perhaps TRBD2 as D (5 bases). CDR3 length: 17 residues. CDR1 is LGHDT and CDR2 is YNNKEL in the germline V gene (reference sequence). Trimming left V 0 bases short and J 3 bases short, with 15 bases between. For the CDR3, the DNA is TGTGCCAGCAGCCAAGACAGGACTGGACCAATCTACAATGAGCAGTTCTTC. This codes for CASSQDRTGPIYNEQFF.

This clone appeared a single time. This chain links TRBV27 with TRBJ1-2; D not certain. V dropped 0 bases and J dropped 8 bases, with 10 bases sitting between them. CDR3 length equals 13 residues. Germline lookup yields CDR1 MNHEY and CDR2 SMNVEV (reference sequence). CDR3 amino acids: CASSLSVHLGYTF. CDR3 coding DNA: TGTGCCAGCAGTTTATCTGTCCACTTAGGCTACACCTTC.

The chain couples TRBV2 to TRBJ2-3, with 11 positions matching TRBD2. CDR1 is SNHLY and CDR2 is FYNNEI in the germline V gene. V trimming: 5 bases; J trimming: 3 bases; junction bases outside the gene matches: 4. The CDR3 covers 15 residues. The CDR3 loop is CASSPSGGPTDTQYF. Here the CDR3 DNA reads TGTGCCAGCAGTCCTAGCGGGGGGCCGACAGATACGCAGTATTTT. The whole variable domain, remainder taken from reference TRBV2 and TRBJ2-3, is EPEVTQTPSHQVTQMGQEVILRCVPISNHLYFYWYRQILGQKVEFLVSFYNNEISEKSEIFDDQFSVERPDGSNFTLKIRSTKLEDSAMYFCASSPSGGPTDTQYFGPGTRLTVL.

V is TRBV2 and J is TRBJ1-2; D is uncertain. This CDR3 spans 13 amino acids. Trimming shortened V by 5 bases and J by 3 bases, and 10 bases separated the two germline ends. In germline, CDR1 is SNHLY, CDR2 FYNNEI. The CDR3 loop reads CASSPDGDYGYTF. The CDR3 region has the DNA TGTGCCAGCAGTCCGGACGGGGACTATGGCTACACCTTC.

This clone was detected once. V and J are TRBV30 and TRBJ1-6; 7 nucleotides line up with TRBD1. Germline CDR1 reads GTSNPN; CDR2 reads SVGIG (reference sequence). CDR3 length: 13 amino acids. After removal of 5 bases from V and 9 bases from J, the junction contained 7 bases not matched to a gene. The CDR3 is CAWATGNFSPLHF. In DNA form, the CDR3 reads TGTGCCTGGGCGACAGGGAACTTTTCACCCCTCCACTTT.

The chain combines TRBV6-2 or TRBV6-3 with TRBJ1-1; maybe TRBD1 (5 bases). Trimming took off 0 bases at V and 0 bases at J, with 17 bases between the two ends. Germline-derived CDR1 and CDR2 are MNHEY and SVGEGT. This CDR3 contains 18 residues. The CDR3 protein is CASSYSPGRGLMNTEAFF. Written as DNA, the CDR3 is TGTGCCAGCAGTTACTCCCCGGGACGGGGGTTGATGAACACTGAAGCTTTCTTT.

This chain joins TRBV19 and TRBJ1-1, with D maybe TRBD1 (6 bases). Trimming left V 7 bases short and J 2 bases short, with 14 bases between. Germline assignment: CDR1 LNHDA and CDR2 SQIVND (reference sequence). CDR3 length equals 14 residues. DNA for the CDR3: TGTGCCAGTATGGTAACAGGGCGTAACACTGAAGCTTTCTTT. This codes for CASMVTGRNTEAFF.

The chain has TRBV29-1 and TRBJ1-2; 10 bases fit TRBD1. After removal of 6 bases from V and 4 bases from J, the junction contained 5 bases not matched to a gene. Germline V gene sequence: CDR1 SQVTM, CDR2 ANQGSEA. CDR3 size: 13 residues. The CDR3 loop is CSVKTGGSYGYTF. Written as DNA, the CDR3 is TGCAGCGTGAAGACAGGGGGCAGCTATGGCTACACCTTC.

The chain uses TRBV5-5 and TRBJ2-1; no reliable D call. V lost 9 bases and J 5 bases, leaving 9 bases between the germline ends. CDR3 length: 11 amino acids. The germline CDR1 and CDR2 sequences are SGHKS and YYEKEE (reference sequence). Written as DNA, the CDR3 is TGTGCCACCTGGGCGAACAATGAGCAGTTCTTC. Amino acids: CATWANNEQFF. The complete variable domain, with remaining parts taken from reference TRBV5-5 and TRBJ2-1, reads DAGVTQSPTHLIKTRGQQVTLRCSPISGHKSVSWYQQVLGQGPQFIFQYYEKEERGRGNFPDRFSARQFPNYSSELNVNALLLGDSALYLCATWANNEQFFGPGTRLTVL.